Below, one TCR beta chain is given with its context. The clone's antigen remains unknown. No much larger clone exists at a distance of one base, and base qualities are not known. In the paper's terms, the time point label means: newly diagnosed GD, antithyroid drugs for less than 3 months. For both TCR sequencing and RNA sequencing, RNA was extracted from PBMCs in TRIzol. Graves' disease was diagnosed according to American Thyroid Association guidelines. Patients were recruited from an endocrinology department in Xi'an, China. From each patient, approximately 10 milliliters of peripheral blood was collected into an EDTA anticoagulant tube. Ficoll Paque Plus density gradient separation was used to isolate PBMCs, and no additional T cell sorting was done. An Agilent 2100 Bioanalyzer and agarose gel were used to check RNA quality, while a NanoDrop 2000 measured RNA concentration. As encoded in the germline V gene, CDR1 is SGHTA while CDR2 is FQGTGA. The CDR3 spans 16 residues, from the cysteine through the phenylalanine. The DNA shown is the 48-base CDR3, in frame from base 1. V lost 2 bases and J lost 0 bases; the stretch between them is 11 bases long.

Library creation used multiplex PCR. The sequencer was an Illumina HiSeq 4000. iRepertoire HTBI primers and Arm-PCR amplification of CDR3 regions were used to construct TCR beta libraries. Before sequencing, the PCR products underwent gel purification. Per the source publication's procedure: Gene usage analysis of CDR3 amino acid clonotypes used the approximately 62 TRBV and more than 13 TRBJ segments found across samples. COPE and FqMerger were used to merge the filtered high-quality paired reads into contigs. BLAST was used to align contigs to the IMGT TRBV, TRBD and TRBJ reference genes, and CDR3 was defined following IMGT. Highly expanded clones were defined as clonotypes with a frequency above 0.1%. Repertoire diversity was measured by Shannon entropy, and V-J evenness by the Gini coefficient. A clonotype was considered public if more than one individual shared it. In TCRdb, the public reads were trimmed at Q25 with fastp and aligned with MiXCR, with productive beta chains retained. Records with the same CDR3 protein are collapsed into one entry carrying the most frequent genes and DNA. These V and J calls originate from TCRdb's pipeline instead of the authors' own analysis. The table for this sample lists about 430,000 distinct CDR3 sequences; 15% of them were counted only once. About 8% of the sample lies in the top ten.

This specimen belongs to a study of regulatory T cells in long-lasting Graves disease (dated by TCRdb to about 2021). General notes on the study: Antithyroid drugs had been taken for less than 3 months by newly diagnosed Graves' disease patients. The study took place in China and was registered as a clinical trial. A total of around 33 samples were covered by TCR sequencing, comprising 13 persistent and roughly 20 newly diagnosed Graves' disease patients. Persistent Graves' disease patients were compared with newly diagnosed Graves' disease patients by peripheral blood TCR sequencing and RNA sequencing.

Points the paper makes about the study in general: More public clonotypes were shared among persistent patients (about 2,800) than among newly diagnosed patients (over 900). The authors acknowledged the small sample size as a limitation that may reduce accuracy. The study examined only peripheral blood because the primary lesion, thyroid tissue, could not be accessed. TRBV28, TRBJ1-2 and TRBJ2-5 were preferentially used in persistent disease, while TRBV20-1 and TRBJ2-1 were favored in newly diagnosed disease. Compared with newly diagnosed patients, patients with persistent Graves' disease had lower TCR Shannon entropy and fewer highly expanded clones, which suggests clonal expansion. Sequencing and analysis were limited to the TCR beta chain.

The same data also contributed to another study, on T cells in Graves' hyperthyroidism and ophthalmopathy. The other study reports the following: Stable Graves' hyperthyroidism was defined as no progression to ophthalmopathy during 18 months of follow-up. Hyperthyroidism patients were newly diagnosed, had a disease duration of under 2 months, and were aged 18 to 65 years. Patients with uncontrolled infections, other autoimmune diseases, pregnancy or lactation were excluded. Diagnoses were based on clinical symptoms, serum thyroxine and TRAb, thyroid ultrasound and orbital computed tomography. For the first round of RT-PCR on the TCR CDR3, the HTBI primer set was used together with the Qiagen OneStep RT-PCR kit. Most expanded thyroid clonotypes (frequency above 0.001) were also detected in blood, a finding suggesting that blood repertoires may reflect thyroid immune responses. A model built on a 13 V-J signature distinguished ophthalmopathy from stable hyperthyroidism, reaching around 90% sensitivity and 81% to 83% specificity in cross-validation and 80%/75% in testing. During validation, the model predicted progression to ophthalmopathy a median of about 6.5 months ahead of onset, with 70.59% sensitivity and about 72% specificity. TCR V-J signatures able to tell the groups apart were searched for in a discovery cohort of some 97 patients, of whom around 43 had Graves' ophthalmopathy and 57 had stable Graves' hyperthyroidism. Prospective prediction of ophthalmopathy was tested in an independent validation cohort consisting of about 19 hyperthyroidism patients and around 16 patients who later progressed to ophthalmopathy. The 90 to 100 discovery patients were randomly divided into training and test sets at a 7:3 ratio. Thyroid tissue and blood T-cell repertoires from six Graves' hyperthyroidism patients were also compared in the study. After blood sampling, hyperthyroidism patients were treated with methimazole at a starting dose of 30 mg daily, and ophthalmopathy patients were treated with high-dose intravenous methylprednisolone. The libraries were constructed in a second round of multiplex PCR and then size-selected and purified. The libraries were sequenced on an Illumina HiSeq2000 using paired-end 100 bp reads. SOAPnuke was used to process the raw data, with reads discarded if the reads contained adapters or uncalled bases, had a mean Phred below 15, or lacked an exact constant-primer or identifier match. High-quality paired reads were merged using COPE v1.2.5, and each unique nucleotide sequence was defined as a clonotype. MiTCR v1.1 was used to align clonotypes to the IMGT TRBV, TRBD and TRBJ reference segments. The analysis was restricted to V-J combinations with a frequency above 0.0001, which together covered approximately 99% of the repertoires. The TCS score was defined as F50 (clonal expansion) divided by E x V (chaos), with BLOSUM62-based TCRdist calculated between CDR3 peptides within each V-J. Welch's t-statistics and random forest reduced roughly 540 V-J features to roughly 13, which were used in a naive Bayes classifier (R e1071). Sample size was not statistically predetermined, and investigators were not blinded to group allocation. According to the paper, TCR Vbeta CDR3 sequencing was carried out on 135 peripheral blood samples, which came from fewer than 50 ophthalmopathy, around 74 hyperthyroidism and about 17 progressor patients.

Sequenced material: peripheral blood mononuclear cells (PBMCs), taken at new diagnosis, from a patient treated with antithyroid drugs. The clonotype was recovered from a woman aged 35 to 49 with Graves disease. Donor details come from another sample of the same person, matched by shared clones. Recombination joined TRBV7-3 with TRBJ1-5, with no confident D gene call. The nucleotides read TGTGCCAGCAGCTTAGGGTTTGGAGATAGCAATCAGCCCCAGCATTTT. Translation gives CASSLGFGDSNQPQHF.